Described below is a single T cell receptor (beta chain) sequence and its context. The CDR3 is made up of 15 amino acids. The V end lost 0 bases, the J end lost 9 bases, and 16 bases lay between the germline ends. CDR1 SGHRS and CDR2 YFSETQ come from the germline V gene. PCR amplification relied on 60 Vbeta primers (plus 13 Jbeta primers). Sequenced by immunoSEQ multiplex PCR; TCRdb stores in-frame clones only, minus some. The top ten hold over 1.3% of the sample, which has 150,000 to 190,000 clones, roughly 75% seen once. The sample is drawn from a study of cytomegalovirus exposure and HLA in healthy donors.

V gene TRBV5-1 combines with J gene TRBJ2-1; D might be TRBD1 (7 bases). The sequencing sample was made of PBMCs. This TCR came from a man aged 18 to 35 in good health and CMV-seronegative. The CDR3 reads CASSLARQGGGEQFF. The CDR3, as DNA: TGCGCCAGCAGCTTGGCCAGACAGGGAGGAGGTGAGCAGTTCTTC.